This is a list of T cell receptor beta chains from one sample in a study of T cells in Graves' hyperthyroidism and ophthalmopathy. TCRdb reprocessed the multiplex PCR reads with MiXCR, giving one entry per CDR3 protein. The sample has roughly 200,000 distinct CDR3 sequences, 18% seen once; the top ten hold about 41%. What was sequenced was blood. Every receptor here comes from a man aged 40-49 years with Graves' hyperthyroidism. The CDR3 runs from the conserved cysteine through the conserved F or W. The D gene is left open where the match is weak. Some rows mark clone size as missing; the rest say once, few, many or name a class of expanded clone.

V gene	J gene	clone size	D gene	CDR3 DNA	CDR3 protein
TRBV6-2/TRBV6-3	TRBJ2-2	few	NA	TGTGCCAGCAGTTACTCGTCGGCCTTTGGGTCCAACACCGGGGAGCTGTTTTTT	CASSYSSAFGSNTGELFF
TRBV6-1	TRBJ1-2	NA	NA	TGTGCCAGCAGTGGTTACCGGACGGATAACTATGGCTACACCTTC	CASSGYRTDNYGYTF
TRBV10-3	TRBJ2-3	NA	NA	TGTGCCATCAGTGTGCCAGGAGCAGATACGCAGTATTTT	CAISVPGADTQYF
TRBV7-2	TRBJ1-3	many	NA	TGTGCCAGCAGCCCGGTGGGGGCTGGAAACACCATATATTTT	CASSPVGAGNTIYF
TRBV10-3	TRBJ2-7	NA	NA	TGTGCCATCAGTGTACAGGTCGCCTACGAGCAGTACTTC	CAISVQVAYEQYF
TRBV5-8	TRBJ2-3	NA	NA	TGTGCCAGCCACGGACAGATCACAGATACGCAGTATTTT	CASHGQITDTQYF
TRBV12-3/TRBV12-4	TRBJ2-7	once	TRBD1	TGTGCCAGCATCCGACCCCCGGGACAGGGTCGGGGATACGAGCAGTACTTC	CASIRPPGQGRGYEQYF
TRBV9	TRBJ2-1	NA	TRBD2	TGTGCCAGCAGCTCTAGGAGCGGGGGGGCCCCCTACAATGAGCAGTTCTTC	CASSSRSGGAPYNEQFF
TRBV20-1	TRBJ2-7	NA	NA	TGCAGTGCTAGATGGGTAGGGCACGAGCAGTACTTC	CSARWVGHEQYF
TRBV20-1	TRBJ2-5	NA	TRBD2	TGCAGTGCCCCTACTAGCGGGGAAGAGACCCAGTACTTC	CSAPTSGEETQYF
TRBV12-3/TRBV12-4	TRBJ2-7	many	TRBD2	TGTGCCAGCAGCGTGGGGCGGGAGTCCTACGAGCAGTACTTC	CASSVGRESYEQYF
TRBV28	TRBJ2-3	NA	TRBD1	TGTGCCAGCAGTTTCCCCATCATGACAGGGGGATTCACAGATACGCAGTATTTT	CASSFPIMTGGFTDTQYF
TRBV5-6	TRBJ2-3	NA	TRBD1	TGTGCCAGCAGCTCTCGAACAGGGGGCACCCCCCACGCAGATACGCAGTATTTT	CASSSRTGGTPHADTQYF
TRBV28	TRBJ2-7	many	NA	TGTGCCAGCAGTTTATGGACCCACGAGCAGTACTTC	CASSLWTHEQYF
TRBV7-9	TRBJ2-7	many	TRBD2	TGTGCCAGCAGCACGCTACTAGCGGGCTACGAGCAGTACTTC	CASSTLLAGYEQYF
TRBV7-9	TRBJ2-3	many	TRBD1	TGTGCCAGCAGCGTCCCACCGGGACAGGGGGCCTCAGATACGCAGTATTTT	CASSVPPGQGASDTQYF
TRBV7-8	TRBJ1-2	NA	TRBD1	TGTGCCAGCAGCTTAGCCCTGACAGGGGGCGACTATGGCTACACCTTC	CASSLALTGGDYGYTF
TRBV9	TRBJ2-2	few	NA	TGTGCCAGCAGCCCCGGTGGGAACACCGGGGAGCTGTTTTTT	CASSPGGNTGELFF
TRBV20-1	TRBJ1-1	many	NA	TGCAGTGGCAGGACTGAAGCTTTCTTT	CSGRTEAFF
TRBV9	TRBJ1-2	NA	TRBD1	TGTGCCAGCAGCGTCGGGACAGGGGTCGATGGCTACACCTTC	CASSVGTGVDGYTF
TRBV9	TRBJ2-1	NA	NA	TGTGCCAGCAGCGTAGACCCACGCAATGAGCAGTTCTTC	CASSVDPRNEQFF
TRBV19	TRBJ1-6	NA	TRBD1	TGTGCCAGTAGTATGTGGGACAGGGTGGCTTCACCCCTCCACTTT	CASSMWDRVASPLHF
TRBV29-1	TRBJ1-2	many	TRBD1	TGCAGCGTTGAACAGGGGGCCTGGGGTAACTATGGCTACACCTTC	CSVEQGAWGNYGYTF
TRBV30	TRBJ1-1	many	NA	TGTGCCTGGAGTGTTACGTCCCCTGAAGCTTTCTTT	CAWSVTSPEAFF
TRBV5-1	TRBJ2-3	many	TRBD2	TGCGCCAGCGGGACTAGCGTCGGCACAGATACGCAGTATTTT	CASGTSVGTDTQYF
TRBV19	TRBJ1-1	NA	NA	TGTGCCAGTAGTACGGTGGGGAGGAACACTGAAGCTTTCTTT	CASSTVGRNTEAFF
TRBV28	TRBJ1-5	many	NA	TGTGCCAGCAGTTTACTCCCGGCCGTCTCATACCAGCCCCAGCATTTT	CASSLLPAVSYQPQHF
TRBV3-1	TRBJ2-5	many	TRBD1	TGTGCCAGCAGCCCCCGGGACAGGGGGGAGACCCAGTACTTC	CASSPRDRGETQYF
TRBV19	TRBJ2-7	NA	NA	TGTGCCAGTAGTATAGATTCGGGTTCCCTATCCTACGAGCAGTACTTC	CASSIDSGSLSYEQYF
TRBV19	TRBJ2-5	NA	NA	TGTGCCAGTAGTAGGCAGAAACAAGAGACCCAGTACTTC	CASSRQKQETQYF
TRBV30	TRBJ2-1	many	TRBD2	TGTGCCTGGGCGAATCTAGCGGGGACCGGGGATGAGCAGTTCTTC	CAWANLAGTGDEQFF
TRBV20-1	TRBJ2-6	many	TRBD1	TGCAGTGCTAGAACTGGGACAGTAGGTGGGGCCAACGTCCTGACTTTC	CSARTGTVGGANVLTF
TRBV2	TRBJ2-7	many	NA	TGTGCCAGCAGCGAGACAGGCCGATCCTACGAGCAGTACTTC	CASSETGRSYEQYF
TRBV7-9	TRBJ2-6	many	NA	TGTGCCAGCAGCTTAGCGAGGAAGGTCCGCTCTGGGGCCAACGTCCTGACTTTC	CASSLARKVRSGANVLTF
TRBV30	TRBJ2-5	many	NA	TGTGCCTGGACCCCCCCAGGGGCGGGAGAGACCCAGTACTTC	CAWTPPGAGETQYF
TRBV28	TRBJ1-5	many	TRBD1	TGTGCCAGCAGTTTACACCAGGGGGGGGGGAGCAATCAGCCCCAGCATTTT	CASSLHQGGGSNQPQHF
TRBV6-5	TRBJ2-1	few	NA	TGTGCCAGCAGTTACAGGCAGGGGTTCGGAAATGAGCAGTTCTTC	CASSYRQGFGNEQFF
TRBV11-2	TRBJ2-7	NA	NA	TGTGCCAGCAGCTTAGATTCGCAAGGGAAGCAGTACTTC	CASSLDSQGKQYF
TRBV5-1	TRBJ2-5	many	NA	TGCGCCAGCAGCTTGGTGGAGGGCGGGACCCAGTACTTC	CASSLVEGGTQYF